This T cell receptor (beta chain) was profiled in a study of OX40 agonist ivuxolimab in advanced cancers. Here immunoSEQ multiplex PCR was the method, and the copy in TCRdb shows in-frame clones only, minus some. Counted here are under 45,000 clones, roughly four fifths occurring once; the ten biggest clones make up roughly 2.5%. The V end lost 1 base, the J end lost 0 bases, and 10 bases lay between the germline ends. The germline V gene has CDR1 SGHRS and CDR2 YFSETQ. The CDR3 covers 15 residues. Source: CD4+ or CD8+ T cells sorted from blood, taken in a trial of the OX40 agonist ivuxolimab. The sequence derives from an adult with an advanced solid tumor such as melanoma, head and neck, liver or kidney cancer. The V call is TRBV5-1, the J call TRBJ2-5, with D unresolved. CDR3 sequence reads: CASSLFPSYQETQYF. The CDR3 DNA sequence: TGCGCCAGCAGCTTGTTTCCGAGTTACCAAGAGACCCAGTACTTC.